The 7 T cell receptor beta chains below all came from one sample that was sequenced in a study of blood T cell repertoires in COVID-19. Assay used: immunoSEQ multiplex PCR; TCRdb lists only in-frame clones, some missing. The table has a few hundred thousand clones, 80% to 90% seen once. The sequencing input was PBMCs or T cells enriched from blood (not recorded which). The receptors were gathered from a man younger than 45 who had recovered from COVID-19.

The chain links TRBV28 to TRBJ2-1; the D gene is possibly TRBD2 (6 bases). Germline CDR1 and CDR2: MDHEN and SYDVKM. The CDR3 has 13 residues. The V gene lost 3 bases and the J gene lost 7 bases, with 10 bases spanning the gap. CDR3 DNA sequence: TGTGCCAGCAGTTTCGGGACTCCAAATGAGCAGTTCTTC. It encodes CASSFGTPNEQFF. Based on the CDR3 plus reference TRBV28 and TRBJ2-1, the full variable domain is DVKVTQSSRYLVKRTGEKVFLECVQDMDHENMFWYRQDPGLGLRLIYFSYDVKMKEKGDIPEGYSVSREKKERFSLILESASTNQTSMYLCASSFGTPNEQFFGPGTRLTVL.

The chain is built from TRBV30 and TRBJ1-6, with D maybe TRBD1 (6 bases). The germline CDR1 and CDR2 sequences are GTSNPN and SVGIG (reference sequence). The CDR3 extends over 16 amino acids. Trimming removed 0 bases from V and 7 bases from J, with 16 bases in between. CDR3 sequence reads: CAWSVSISGDNSPLHF. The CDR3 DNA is TGTGCCTGGAGTGTTAGTATTTCAGGGGACAATTCACCCCTCCACTTT.

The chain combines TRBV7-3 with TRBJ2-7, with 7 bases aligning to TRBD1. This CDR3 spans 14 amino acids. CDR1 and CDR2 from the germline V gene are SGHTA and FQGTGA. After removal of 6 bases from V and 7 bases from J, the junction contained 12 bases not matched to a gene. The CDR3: CASRFDRAAGEQYF. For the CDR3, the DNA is TGTGCCAGCAGGTTCGACAGGGCCGCCGGGGAGCAGTACTTC.

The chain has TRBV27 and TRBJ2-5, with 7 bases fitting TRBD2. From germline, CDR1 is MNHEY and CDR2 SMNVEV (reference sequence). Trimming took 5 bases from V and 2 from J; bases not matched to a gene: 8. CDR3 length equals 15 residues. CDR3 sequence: CASSLTLAGQETQYF. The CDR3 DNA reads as TGTGCCAGCAGTCTAACCTTAGCGGGTCAAGAGACCCAGTACTTC.

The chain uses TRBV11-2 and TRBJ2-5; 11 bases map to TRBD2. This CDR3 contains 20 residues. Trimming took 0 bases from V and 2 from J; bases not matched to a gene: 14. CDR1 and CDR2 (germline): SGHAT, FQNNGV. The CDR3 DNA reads TGTGCCAGCAGCTTAGATTTCACTAGCGGGGGTGGAGGGTTACAAGAGACCCAGTACTTC. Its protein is CASSLDFTSGGGGLQETQYF.

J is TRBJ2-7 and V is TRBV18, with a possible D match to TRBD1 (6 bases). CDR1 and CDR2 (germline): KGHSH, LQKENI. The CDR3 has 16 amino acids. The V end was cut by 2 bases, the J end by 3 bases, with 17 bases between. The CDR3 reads CASSPSGKRGGYEQYF. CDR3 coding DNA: TGTGCCAGCTCACCAAGTGGGAAGAGAGGGGGCTACGAGCAGTACTTC.

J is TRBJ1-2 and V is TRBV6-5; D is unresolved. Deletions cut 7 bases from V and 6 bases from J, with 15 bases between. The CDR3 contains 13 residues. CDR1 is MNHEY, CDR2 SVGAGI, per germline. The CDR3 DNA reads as TGTGCCAGCACCTCGTGGGGAGACGATGGCTACACCTTC. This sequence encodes CASTSWGDDGYTF.